This record covers a single T cell receptor beta chain. Here the CDR3 omits its conserved ending phenylalanine or tryptophan, so a read error is the likely source. These data belong to a study of regulatory T cells in long-lasting Graves disease. Arm-PCR of CDR3 regions with iRepertoire HTBI primers generated TCR beta libraries. Via MiXCR, TCRdb re-called the multiplex PCR reads, giving one row per CDR3 protein. The repertoire includes just over 600,000 distinct CDR3 sequences, roughly 16% of them detected once, and 18% sits in the top ten. Documented time point: newly diagnosed GD, antithyroid drugs for less than 3 months. TCR sequences were obtained from RNA taken from PBMCs. The CDR3 spans 11 residues. The V gene's germline CDR1 is SNHLY and CDR2 FYNNEI. With V trimmed by 11 bases and J by 5 bases, 4 bases remained unmatched. These data also featured in a second study, about T cells in Graves' hyperthyroidism and ophthalmopathy. That source reports: In blood, most of the thyroid clonotypes expanded above 0.001 were also present.

The sample consisted of peripheral blood mononuclear cells (PBMCs), taken at new diagnosis, from a patient treated with antithyroid drugs. The sequence came from a woman in her twenties or thirties with Graves disease. This sequence joins TRBV2 and TRBJ2-3; 7 bases are a match to TRBD2. DNA for the CDR3: TGTGCCGGGAGGGAGGGAGATACGCAGTATCTT. Translated, it gives CAGREGDTQYL.